The rows below give T cell receptor beta chains drawn from one sample of a study of OX40 agonist ivuxolimab in advanced cancers. Assay used: immunoSEQ multiplex PCR; TCRdb lists only in-frame clones, some missing. The sample lists under 70,000 clones, about 88% occurring once. This material consisted of CD4+ or CD8+ T cells sorted from blood, taken in a trial of the OX40 agonist ivuxolimab. The receptors here all came from an adult with an advanced solid tumor such as melanoma, head and neck, liver or kidney cancer. Both conserved end residues are part of each CDR3. The D gene is left open where the match is weak. Clone size is stated in some rows and not others, as once, few, many or a class when expanded.

v_call: TRBV7-3; j_call: TRBJ2-1; d_call: TRBD1; clone_size: -; cdr3_nt: TGTGCCAGCAGCCCCCAGGGGGCGGGGTCCTACAATGAGCAGTTCTTC; cdr3_aa: CASSPQGAGSYNEQFF
v_call: TRBV10-3; j_call: TRBJ2-3; d_call: TRBD2; clone_size: -; cdr3_nt: TGTGCCACCGCTAGCGGGAGGCCAGATACGCAGTATTTT; cdr3_aa: CATASGRPDTQYF
v_call: TRBV11-2; j_call: TRBJ2-5; d_call: -; clone_size: -; cdr3_nt: TGTGCCAGCAGCTCATCCAGGCACGGGGAGACCCAGTACTTC; cdr3_aa: CASSSSRHGETQYF
v_call: TRBV30; j_call: TRBJ2-3; d_call: -; clone_size: -; cdr3_nt: TGTGCCTGGAGTGGGAGGGGTTTGAAAGATACGCAGTATTTT; cdr3_aa: CAWSGRGLKDTQYF
v_call: TRBV4-1; j_call: TRBJ2-3; d_call: -; clone_size: -; cdr3_nt: TGCGCCAGCAGCCAAGAGGCGGCAGACACAGATACGCAGTATTTT; cdr3_aa: CASSQEAADTDTQYF
v_call: TRBV5-6; j_call: TRBJ2-5; d_call: -; clone_size: -; cdr3_nt: TGTGCCAGCAGCTTGGTGGAAGGCTGGGAGACCCAGTACTTC; cdr3_aa: CASSLVEGWETQYF
v_call: TRBV15; j_call: TRBJ2-2; d_call: -; clone_size: -; cdr3_nt: TGTGCCACCTACCGTCGAGGTTACACCGGGGAGCTGTTTTTT; cdr3_aa: CATYRRGYTGELFF
v_call: TRBV19; j_call: TRBJ1-3; d_call: -; clone_size: -; cdr3_nt: TGTGCCAGTATTAGCTCTGGAAACACCATATATTTT; cdr3_aa: CASISSGNTIYF
v_call: TRBV30; j_call: TRBJ2-3; d_call: -; clone_size: -; cdr3_nt: TGTGCCTGGAGTAAAGGGTTGGCAGATACGCAGTATTTT; cdr3_aa: CAWSKGLADTQYF
v_call: TRBV6-1; j_call: TRBJ1-2; d_call: -; clone_size: -; cdr3_nt: TGTGCCAGCAGGGGGCTAAGTACAAGGGACTATGGCTACACCTTC; cdr3_aa: CASRGLSTRDYGYTF
v_call: TRBV7-9; j_call: TRBJ1-1; d_call: TRBD1; clone_size: many; cdr3_nt: TGTGCCAGCAGCCGACAGGGGTTGGCTGAAGCTTTCTTT; cdr3_aa: CASSRQGLAEAFF
v_call: TRBV28; j_call: TRBJ2-2; d_call: -; clone_size: -; cdr3_nt: TGTGCCAGCAGAAGGGACCTCGCGAACACCGGGGAGCTGTTTTTT; cdr3_aa: CASRRDLANTGELFF
v_call: TRBV9; j_call: TRBJ2-3; d_call: TRBD1; clone_size: few; cdr3_nt: TGTGCCAGCAGCGCCGGGGGAGGACAGGGGGCTTTAGATACGCAGTATTTT; cdr3_aa: CASSAGGGQGALDTQYF
v_call: TRBV28; j_call: TRBJ1-5; d_call: -; clone_size: -; cdr3_nt: TGTGCCAGCAGACCAAACCAACAGGGAGGCTTCGGGCCCCAGCATTTT; cdr3_aa: CASRPNQQGGFGPQHF
v_call: TRBV5-1; j_call: TRBJ2-1; d_call: -; clone_size: -; cdr3_nt: TGCGCCAGCAGCGGGCGGACGGAATACCCACTGCAGTTCTTC; cdr3_aa: CASSGRTEYPLQFF
v_call: TRBV7-8; j_call: TRBJ1-3; d_call: -; clone_size: once; cdr3_nt: TGTGCCAGCAGCCAGGGCACCTCTGGAAACACCATATATTTT; cdr3_aa: CASSQGTSGNTIYF
v_call: TRBV7-9; j_call: TRBJ2-5; d_call: TRBD1; clone_size: -; cdr3_nt: TGTGCCAGCAGCTCGGACGGGTTTGGGACAGGGGGCTCAGAGACCCAGTACTTC; cdr3_aa: CASSSDGFGTGGSETQYF
v_call: TRBV27; j_call: TRBJ2-3; d_call: -; clone_size: -; cdr3_nt: TGTGCCAGCAGTTTATCAGGCGGGATAGTGGCAGGTACGCAGTATTTT; cdr3_aa: CASSLSGGIVAGTQYF
v_call: TRBV11-2; j_call: TRBJ2-7; d_call: TRBD1; clone_size: -; cdr3_nt: TGTGCCAGCAGCTTGGGACAGAACTCCTACGAGCAGTACTTC; cdr3_aa: CASSLGQNSYEQYF
v_call: TRBV15; j_call: TRBJ1-5; d_call: TRBD1; clone_size: once; cdr3_nt: TGTGCCACCAGCAGAAAGGGACAGGGAGGCCAGCCCCAGCATTTT; cdr3_aa: CATSRKGQGGQPQHF
v_call: TRBV18; j_call: TRBJ1-5; d_call: TRBD1; clone_size: -; cdr3_nt: TGTGCCAGCTCACGTCCCGGGACAGGGTCGGGAACTCAGCCCCAGCATTTT; cdr3_aa: CASSRPGTGSGTQPQHF
v_call: TRBV6-5; j_call: TRBJ2-2; d_call: -; clone_size: -; cdr3_nt: TGTGCCAGCATCAATATTAACACCGGGGAGCTGTTTTTT; cdr3_aa: CASININTGELFF
v_call: TRBV27; j_call: TRBJ2-7; d_call: TRBD1; clone_size: -; cdr3_nt: TGTGCCAGACTGCCGGGACAGGGTGACGAGCAGTACTTC; cdr3_aa: CARLPGQGDEQYF
v_call: TRBV6-1; j_call: TRBJ2-1; d_call: -; clone_size: -; cdr3_nt: TGTGCCAGCAGTGAGGTTCGAGATGAGCAGTTCTTC; cdr3_aa: CASSEVRDEQFF
v_call: TRBV7-2; j_call: TRBJ2-7; d_call: -; clone_size: -; cdr3_nt: TGTGCCAGCAGCTTACTTGGTCAGGGGTTCGACGAGCAGTACTTC; cdr3_aa: CASSLLGQGFDEQYF
v_call: TRBV6-5; j_call: TRBJ2-5; d_call: -; clone_size: -; cdr3_nt: TGTGCCAGCAGTTACGTGGAGACCCAGTACTTC; cdr3_aa: CASSYVETQYF
v_call: TRBV28; j_call: TRBJ1-1; d_call: TRBD1; clone_size: -; cdr3_nt: TGTGCCAGCAGTCCCGACAGGGCCCAGACTAACACTGAAGCTTTCTTT; cdr3_aa: CASSPDRAQTNTEAFF
v_call: TRBV28; j_call: TRBJ1-4; d_call: TRBD1; clone_size: -; cdr3_nt: TGTGCCAGCAGTTTACCTCCGGGACAGGGGAATGAAAAACTGTTTTTT; cdr3_aa: CASSLPPGQGNEKLFF
v_call: TRBV27; j_call: TRBJ2-3; d_call: TRBD2; clone_size: -; cdr3_nt: TGTGCCAGCGGTCAACTAGCGGAGGGGGTAGATACGCAGTATTTT; cdr3_aa: CASGQLAEGVDTQYF
v_call: TRBV5-1; j_call: TRBJ1-1; d_call: -; clone_size: -; cdr3_nt: TGCGCCAGCAGCCAAGACCCGAACACTGAAGCTTTCTTT; cdr3_aa: CASSQDPNTEAFF
v_call: TRBV2; j_call: TRBJ1-5; d_call: -; clone_size: -; cdr3_nt: TGTGCCAGCAAGAAATTTGGGGGGGATCAGCCCCAGCATTTT; cdr3_aa: CASKKFGGDQPQHF
v_call: TRBV10-1; j_call: TRBJ2-5; d_call: -; clone_size: -; cdr3_nt: TGCGCCAGCAGTCCTACGGGACAAGAGACCCAGTACTTC; cdr3_aa: CASSPTGQETQYF
v_call: TRBV6-4; j_call: TRBJ2-3; d_call: TRBD1; clone_size: once; cdr3_nt: TGTGCCAGTTCCGGGACAGGGGGCACAGATACGCAGTATTTT; cdr3_aa: CASSGTGGTDTQYF
v_call: TRBV5-1; j_call: TRBJ2-6; d_call: -; clone_size: -; cdr3_nt: TGCGCCAGCAGACACCCGGGGGAAGGGGCCAACGTCCTGACTTTC; cdr3_aa: CASRHPGEGANVLTF
v_call: TRBV30; j_call: TRBJ1-2; d_call: -; clone_size: -; cdr3_nt: TGTGCCTGGAGTGTGGACCTTAACTATGGCTACACCTTC; cdr3_aa: CAWSVDLNYGYTF
v_call: TRBV2; j_call: TRBJ1-4; d_call: -; clone_size: -; cdr3_nt: TGTGCCAGCAGTGAAGGCGTACCCGGTGAAAAACTGTTTTTT; cdr3_aa: CASSEGVPGEKLFF
v_call: TRBV19; j_call: TRBJ1-3; d_call: -; clone_size: -; cdr3_nt: TGTGCCAGTAGTATGAGAGACAGGGGAAACACCATATATTTT; cdr3_aa: CASSMRDRGNTIYF
v_call: TRBV6-5; j_call: TRBJ2-2; d_call: -; clone_size: -; cdr3_nt: TGTGCCAGCAGAGTGGTCACCGGGGAGCTGTTTTTT; cdr3_aa: CASRVVTGELFF
v_call: TRBV4-1; j_call: TRBJ2-1; d_call: TRBD2; clone_size: -; cdr3_nt: TGCGCCAGCAGCCAAGTACCGGCTAGCGGGAGGTTCAATGAGCAGTTCTTC; cdr3_aa: CASSQVPASGRFNEQFF
v_call: TRBV28; j_call: TRBJ1-4; d_call: -; clone_size: -; cdr3_nt: TGTGCCAGCCGAAGGCGGACAGCCGTTAATGAAAAACTGTTTTTT; cdr3_aa: CASRRRTAVNEKLFF
v_call: TRBV7-2; j_call: TRBJ1-2; d_call: -; clone_size: -; cdr3_nt: TGTGCCAGCAGCGCCCGAAACTATGGCTACACCTTC; cdr3_aa: CASSARNYGYTF
v_call: TRBV27; j_call: TRBJ1-2; d_call: -; clone_size: few; cdr3_nt: TGTGCCAGCAGTTCAACGACACCGGAGGATGGCTACACCTTC; cdr3_aa: CASSSTTPEDGYTF
v_call: TRBV15; j_call: TRBJ2-7; d_call: -; clone_size: -; cdr3_nt: TGTGCCACCAGCAGAGATGGTGGGGACCTAGGGGAGCAGTACTTC; cdr3_aa: CATSRDGGDLGEQYF
v_call: TRBV5-1; j_call: TRBJ2-1; d_call: TRBD1; clone_size: -; cdr3_nt: TGCGCCAGCAGCCCGGACAGGGATCCCTACAATGAGCAGTTCTTC; cdr3_aa: CASSPDRDPYNEQFF
v_call: TRBV4-2; j_call: TRBJ1-1; d_call: -; clone_size: -; cdr3_nt: TGTGCCAGCAGCCAAGGCCCAGGGACTGAAGCTTTCTTT; cdr3_aa: CASSQGPGTEAFF
v_call: TRBV28; j_call: TRBJ2-2; d_call: TRBD2; clone_size: -; cdr3_nt: TGTGCCAGCAGTAAGACTAGCGGGGTCACCGGGGAGCTGTTTTTT; cdr3_aa: CASSKTSGVTGELFF
v_call: TRBV30; j_call: TRBJ2-3; d_call: -; clone_size: -; cdr3_nt: TGTGCCTGGAGTTCCCGGGGATCGCGCACAGATACGCAGTATTTT; cdr3_aa: CAWSSRGSRTDTQYF
v_call: TRBV18; j_call: TRBJ2-7; d_call: -; clone_size: -; cdr3_nt: TGTGCCAGCTCACAAACCACTGGGGAGCAGTACTTC; cdr3_aa: CASSQTTGEQYF
v_call: TRBV7-9; j_call: TRBJ1-5; d_call: TRBD1; clone_size: few; cdr3_nt: TGTGCCAGCAGCTTAGGGACAGGGGACCAGCATTTT; cdr3_aa: CASSLGTGDQHF
v_call: TRBV18; j_call: TRBJ1-2; d_call: -; clone_size: -; cdr3_nt: TGTGCCAGCTCACCACCGGAGGGTTCAGCTAACTATGGCTACACCTTC; cdr3_aa: CASSPPEGSANYGYTF
v_call: TRBV4-3; j_call: TRBJ1-1; d_call: TRBD1; clone_size: once; cdr3_nt: TGCGCCAGCAGCCAGCACAGGGGAAGGACTGAAGCTTTCTTT; cdr3_aa: CASSQHRGRTEAFF
v_call: TRBV5-4; j_call: TRBJ2-1; d_call: -; clone_size: -; cdr3_nt: TGTGCCAGCAGCTTGGCCGGGGTCTCCTACAATGAGCAGTTCTTC; cdr3_aa: CASSLAGVSYNEQFF
v_call: TRBV30; j_call: TRBJ2-1; d_call: TRBD2; clone_size: -; cdr3_nt: TGTGCCTGGAGCGGGACTAGTAAAGTTAATGAGCAGTTCTTC; cdr3_aa: CAWSGTSKVNEQFF
v_call: TRBV11-3; j_call: TRBJ1-4; d_call: -; clone_size: -; cdr3_nt: TGTGCCAGCAGCTTAGACCCGGGGAACAGGAATGAAAAACTGTTTTTT; cdr3_aa: CASSLDPGNRNEKLFF
v_call: TRBV4-1; j_call: TRBJ2-7; d_call: -; clone_size: -; cdr3_nt: TGCGCCAGCAGCCAGGGAACGACTTGGAAGGAGCAGTACTTC; cdr3_aa: CASSQGTTWKEQYF
v_call: TRBV29-1; j_call: TRBJ2-5; d_call: TRBD1; clone_size: -; cdr3_nt: TGCAGCGTGGGACAGTCAATGGAGACCCAGTACTTC; cdr3_aa: CSVGQSMETQYF
v_call: TRBV5-4; j_call: TRBJ1-4; d_call: -; clone_size: -; cdr3_nt: TGTGCCAGCAGCTTGGAGGGGCTAAATGAAAAACTGTTTTTT; cdr3_aa: CASSLEGLNEKLFF
v_call: TRBV7-2; j_call: TRBJ2-3; d_call: -; clone_size: -; cdr3_nt: TGTGCCAGCAGCTCCGAGGCGCCCTTGGGCGATACGCAGTATTTT; cdr3_aa: CASSSEAPLGDTQYF
v_call: TRBV30; j_call: TRBJ2-3; d_call: -; clone_size: -; cdr3_nt: TGTGCCTGGAGAGTAGGGTCTAGCACAGATACGCAGTATTTT; cdr3_aa: CAWRVGSSTDTQYF